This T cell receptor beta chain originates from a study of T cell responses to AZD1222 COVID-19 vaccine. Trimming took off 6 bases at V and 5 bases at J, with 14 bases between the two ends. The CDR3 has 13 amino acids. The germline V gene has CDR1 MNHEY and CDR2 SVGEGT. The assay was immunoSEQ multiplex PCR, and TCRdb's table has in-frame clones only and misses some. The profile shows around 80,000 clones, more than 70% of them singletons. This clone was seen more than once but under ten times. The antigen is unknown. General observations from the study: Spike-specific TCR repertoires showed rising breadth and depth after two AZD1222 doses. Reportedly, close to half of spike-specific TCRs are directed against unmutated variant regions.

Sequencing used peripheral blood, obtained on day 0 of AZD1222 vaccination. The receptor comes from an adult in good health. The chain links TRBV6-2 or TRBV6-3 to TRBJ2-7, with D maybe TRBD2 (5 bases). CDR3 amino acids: CASSLASGNEQYF. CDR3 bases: TGTGCCAGCAGCCTCGCCTCGGGGAACGAGCAGTACTTC.